This T cell receptor beta chain was identified in a study of cytomegalovirus exposure and HLA in healthy donors. Study as a whole: Researchers found that approximately 77% of some 400 genotyped donors fell within the Caucasian-associated ancestry cluster.

Germline CDR1 SGHRS, CDR2 YFSETQ. V was pared by 5 bases and J by 4 bases, with 16 bases between. The CDR3 sequence is 14 residues long. Primers included in the PCR were 60 Vbeta and 13 Jbeta primers. Some clones are missing from TCRdb's copy, which holds only in-frame ones; the method was immunoSEQ multiplex PCR. This sample has about 100,000 clones, with more than 70% found just once. This clone was observed a few times. Its antigen is still unknown. Study outcomes and limitations: Analysis was performed later, and it showed HLA-associated TCR beta chains to be more clonally expanded than equally common others. A few CMV-associated chains proved CMV antigen-specific in vitro. Because they were indistinguishable, some V segments, including TRBV6-2 and TRBV6-3, were excluded.

This receptor was obtained from a male donor in good health and CMV-seropositive. V and J are TRBV5-1 and TRBJ2-7, with D possibly being TRBD2 (7 bases). The sample was PBMCs. CDR3 bases: TGCGCCAGCAGACCCCCAGGGGAGGGGTACGAGCAGTACTTC. Translated, it gives CASRPPGEGYEQYF.